A selection of T cell receptor beta chains follows, all from one sample in a study of cytomegalovirus exposure and HLA in healthy donors. This table comes from immunoSEQ multiplex PCR, and its TCRdb copy is limited to in-frame clones, with some not included. The sample carries 80,000 to 100,000 clones, around 88% recorded once. Material: PBMCs. These receptors came from a woman in her 30s in good health and CMV-seronegative. CDR3s include the opening cysteine and the closing phenylalanine or tryptophan. Each record gives: CDR3 protein, CDR3 DNA, J gene, clone size, V gene, D gene. D genes are given only for firm matches. Some rows mark clone size as missing; the rest say once, few, many or name a class of expanded clone.

cdr3_aa: CASSATGNTEAFF
cdr3_nt: TGTGCCAGTAGTGCCACAGGGAACACTGAAGCTTTCTTT
j_call: TRBJ1-1
clone_size: NA
v_call: TRBV19
d_call: NA

cdr3_aa: CASSERGLAGGPDTQYF
cdr3_nt: TGTGCCAGCAGTGAGCGGGGCCTAGCGGGGGGGCCCGATACGCAGTATTTT
j_call: TRBJ2-3
clone_size: NA
v_call: TRBV6-4
d_call: TRBD2

cdr3_aa: CASSPRGLWDYGYTF
cdr3_nt: TGTGCCAGCAGTCCACGAGGCCTTTGGGACTATGGCTACACCTTC
j_call: TRBJ1-2
clone_size: NA
v_call: TRBV28
d_call: NA

cdr3_aa: CASSPRGQGLYEQYF
cdr3_nt: TGTGCCAGCAGCCCCCGAGGACAGGGGCTTTACGAGCAGTACTTC
j_call: TRBJ2-7
clone_size: NA
v_call: TRBV7-2
d_call: TRBD1

cdr3_aa: CASTLLNRGETQYF
cdr3_nt: TGCGCCAGCACCCTCCTCAATCGGGGTGAGACCCAGTACTTC
j_call: TRBJ2-5
clone_size: NA
v_call: TRBV5-1
d_call: NA

cdr3_aa: CASSPSWGNTEAFF
cdr3_nt: TGTGCCAGCAGCCCATCCTGGGGCAACACTGAAGCTTTCTTT
j_call: TRBJ1-1
clone_size: NA
v_call: TRBV7-2
d_call: NA

cdr3_aa: CASSLEVRTEAFF
cdr3_nt: TGTGCCAGCAGTTTGGAGGTTCGTACTGAAGCTTTCTTT
j_call: TRBJ1-1
clone_size: NA
v_call: TRBV27
d_call: NA

cdr3_aa: CASSQVDRTQYF
cdr3_nt: TGTGCCAGCAGCCAAGTTGACAGAACCCAGTACTTC
j_call: TRBJ2-5
clone_size: NA
v_call: TRBV14
d_call: NA

cdr3_aa: CASSTKTGPGELFF
cdr3_nt: TGTGCCAGCAGCACAAAAACAGGGCCCGGGGAGCTGTTTTTT
j_call: TRBJ2-2
clone_size: NA
v_call: TRBV7-9
d_call: NA

cdr3_aa: CASSFERGSEDPDTQYF
cdr3_nt: TGTGCCAGCAGCTTCGAGCGAGGCAGTGAGGATCCAGATACGCAGTATTTT
j_call: TRBJ2-3
clone_size: NA
v_call: TRBV7-2
d_call: NA

cdr3_aa: CASSTRGNTQYF
cdr3_nt: TGTGCCAGCAGCACCCGGGGGAATACGCAGTATTTT
j_call: TRBJ2-3
clone_size: NA
v_call: TRBV7-2
d_call: NA

cdr3_aa: CASSLTFRLAGLNTGELFF
cdr3_nt: TGTGCCAGCAGCTTAACGTTTCGACTAGCGGGTCTCAACACCGGGGAGCTGTTTTTT
j_call: TRBJ2-2
clone_size: NA
v_call: TRBV7-8
d_call: TRBD2

cdr3_aa: CASGTENYGYTF
cdr3_nt: TGTGCCAGCGGGACAGAGAACTATGGCTACACCTTC
j_call: TRBJ1-2
clone_size: NA
v_call: TRBV19
d_call: TRBD1

cdr3_aa: CASSLGLAGGPHQETQYF
cdr3_nt: TGCGCCAGCAGCTTGGGGCTAGCGGGAGGGCCGCATCAAGAGACCCAGTACTTC
j_call: TRBJ2-5
clone_size: NA
v_call: TRBV5-1
d_call: TRBD2

cdr3_aa: CASTPFRSSSYNEQFF
cdr3_nt: TGTGCCAGCACCCCCTTCCGCTCGAGCTCCTACAATGAGCAGTTCTTC
j_call: TRBJ2-1
clone_size: NA
v_call: TRBV11-2
d_call: NA

cdr3_aa: CASTGMMNTEAFF
cdr3_nt: TGTGCCAGCACCGGGATGATGAACACTGAAGCTTTCTTT
j_call: TRBJ1-1
clone_size: NA
v_call: TRBV2
d_call: NA

cdr3_aa: CASRQDPISYEQYF
cdr3_nt: TGTGCCAGTAGACAGGACCCCATCTCCTACGAGCAGTACTTC
j_call: TRBJ2-7
clone_size: NA
v_call: TRBV19
d_call: NA

cdr3_aa: CASSLVRGLTDTQYF
cdr3_nt: TGCGCCAGCAGCTTGGTTCGGGGATTGACAGATACGCAGTATTTT
j_call: TRBJ2-3
clone_size: NA
v_call: TRBV5-1
d_call: NA

cdr3_aa: CAPNWGGPSGTDTQYF
cdr3_nt: TGTGCCCCCAATTGGGGGGGCCCCTCCGGCACAGATACGCAGTATTTT
j_call: TRBJ2-3
clone_size: once
v_call: TRBV7-2
d_call: NA

cdr3_aa: CASRQGFGQPQHF
cdr3_nt: TGTGCCAGCCGACAGGGGTTCGGTCAGCCCCAGCATTTT
j_call: TRBJ1-5
clone_size: NA
v_call: TRBV6-5
d_call: TRBD1

cdr3_aa: CASSPQGFNQPQHF
cdr3_nt: TGTGCCAGCTCGCCACAGGGGTTCAATCAGCCCCAGCATTTT
j_call: TRBJ1-5
clone_size: NA
v_call: TRBV18
d_call: TRBD1

cdr3_aa: CASSLDGHLGNTIYF
cdr3_nt: TGTGCCAGCAGCTTAGACGGACACCTCGGAAACACCATATATTTT
j_call: TRBJ1-3
clone_size: NA
v_call: TRBV7-8
d_call: NA

cdr3_aa: CASSEVGINQPQHF
cdr3_nt: TGTGCCAGCAGTGAAGTCGGGATCAATCAGCCCCAGCATTTT
j_call: TRBJ1-5
clone_size: few
v_call: TRBV25-1
d_call: NA

cdr3_aa: CASSLGESGRASNEQFF
cdr3_nt: TGTGCCAGCAGCCTCGGAGAGAGCGGGAGGGCCTCAAATGAGCAGTTCTTC
j_call: TRBJ2-1
clone_size: NA
v_call: TRBV5-6
d_call: TRBD2

cdr3_aa: CASSPGGQGYNEQFF
cdr3_nt: TGTGCCAGCTCACCCGGCGGACAGGGCTACAATGAGCAGTTCTTC
j_call: TRBJ2-1
clone_size: NA
v_call: TRBV18
d_call: TRBD1

cdr3_aa: CASSVALLAGSDEQYF
cdr3_nt: TGTGCCAGCAGCGTGGCCCTCCTAGCGGGATCCGACGAGCAGTACTTC
j_call: TRBJ2-7
clone_size: NA
v_call: TRBV9
d_call: TRBD2

cdr3_aa: CASSTGVMVGTDTQYF
cdr3_nt: TGTGCCAGTAGTACGGGGGTTATGGTCGGCACAGATACGCAGTATTTT
j_call: TRBJ2-3
clone_size: NA
v_call: TRBV19
d_call: NA

cdr3_aa: CASGGWRPMSPLHF
cdr3_nt: TGTGCCAGCGGGGGGTGGCGGCCTATGTCACCCCTCCACTTT
j_call: TRBJ1-6
clone_size: once
v_call: TRBV27
d_call: NA

cdr3_aa: CSVRGKNTDTQYF
cdr3_nt: TGCAGCGTGCGGGGAAAAAACACAGATACGCAGTATTTT
j_call: TRBJ2-3
clone_size: NA
v_call: TRBV29-1
d_call: NA

cdr3_aa: CASSPKGGPGELFF
cdr3_nt: TGTGCCAGCAGCCCCAAGGGAGGTCCCGGGGAGCTGTTTTTT
j_call: TRBJ2-2
clone_size: NA
v_call: TRBV7-3
d_call: NA

cdr3_aa: CSVDGGPGAPDTQYF
cdr3_nt: TGCAGCGTTGATGGCGGGCCCGGTGCCCCAGATACGCAGTATTTT
j_call: TRBJ2-3
clone_size: NA
v_call: TRBV29-1
d_call: NA

cdr3_aa: CASSQAGTDNSPLHF
cdr3_nt: TGCGCCAGCAGCCAAGCAGGGACAGACAATTCACCCCTCCACTTT
j_call: TRBJ1-6
clone_size: NA
v_call: TRBV4-1
d_call: TRBD1

cdr3_aa: CASISGPGDTGELFF
cdr3_nt: TGCGCCAGCATCTCGGGCCCAGGGGACACCGGGGAGCTGTTTTTT
j_call: TRBJ2-2
clone_size: NA
v_call: TRBV10-1
d_call: NA

cdr3_aa: CASSHGGYTDTQYF
cdr3_nt: TGCGCCAGCAGCCACGGAGGATACACAGATACGCAGTATTTT
j_call: TRBJ2-3
clone_size: NA
v_call: TRBV4-3
d_call: NA

cdr3_aa: CASSVVQNADTQYF
cdr3_nt: TGTGCCAGCAGCGTAGTCCAAAATGCAGATACGCAGTATTTT
j_call: TRBJ2-3
clone_size: NA
v_call: TRBV9
d_call: NA

cdr3_aa: CASSLSTSANTGELFF
cdr3_nt: TGTGCCAGCAGCTTATCTACTAGCGCGAACACCGGGGAGCTGTTTTTT
j_call: TRBJ2-2
clone_size: once
v_call: TRBV7-3
d_call: TRBD2

cdr3_aa: CASSLSGDETQYF
cdr3_nt: TGTGCCAGCAGCTTGTCAGGGGATGAGACCCAGTACTTC
j_call: TRBJ2-5
clone_size: NA
v_call: TRBV5-4
d_call: NA

cdr3_aa: CASSYVRTGGREQYF
cdr3_nt: TGTGCCAGCAGCTACGTTAGGACAGGGGGAAGGGAGCAGTACTTC
j_call: TRBJ2-7
clone_size: NA
v_call: TRBV28
d_call: TRBD1

cdr3_aa: CASSLGLSSYNEQFF
cdr3_nt: TGTGCCAGCTCACTGGGACTGAGCTCCTACAATGAGCAGTTCTTC
j_call: TRBJ2-1
clone_size: NA
v_call: TRBV18
d_call: NA

cdr3_aa: CASSAGTEPYEQYF
cdr3_nt: TGTGCCAGCTCTGCCGGGACAGAGCCCTACGAGCAGTACTTC
j_call: TRBJ2-7
clone_size: once
v_call: TRBV18
d_call: TRBD1

cdr3_aa: CASSHNGDRDQPQHF
cdr3_nt: TGTGCCAGCAGCCACAACGGGGACAGGGATCAGCCCCAGCATTTT
j_call: TRBJ1-5
clone_size: NA
v_call: TRBV9
d_call: TRBD1

cdr3_aa: CASSAGVNEKLFF
cdr3_nt: TGTGCCAGCAGTGCAGGGGTGAATGAAAAACTGTTTTTT
j_call: TRBJ1-4
clone_size: NA
v_call: TRBV6-4
d_call: NA

cdr3_aa: CASSQEEAETKAFF
cdr3_nt: TGCGCCAGCAGCCAAGAGGAGGCGGAAACCAAAGCTTTCTTT
j_call: TRBJ1-1
clone_size: NA
v_call: TRBV4-1
d_call: NA

cdr3_aa: CASSNPQDATNEKLFF
cdr3_nt: TGTGCCAGCAGCAACCCACAGGACGCAACTAATGAAAAACTGTTTTTT
j_call: TRBJ1-4
clone_size: NA
v_call: TRBV5-5
d_call: NA

cdr3_aa: CASGRVQGFSINEQFF
cdr3_nt: TGTGCTAGTGGCCGCGTCCAGGGGTTTTCCATTAATGAGCAGTTCTTC
j_call: TRBJ2-1
clone_size: NA
v_call: TRBV12-5
d_call: NA

cdr3_aa: CASRATDRPYGYTF
cdr3_nt: TGTGCCAGCAGAGCTACGGACAGGCCCTATGGCTACACCTTC
j_call: TRBJ1-2
clone_size: NA
v_call: TRBV2
d_call: TRBD1

cdr3_aa: CASRQETGLNSPLHF
cdr3_nt: TGTGCCAGTCGACAGGAAACGGGGCTTAATTCACCCCTCCACTTT
j_call: TRBJ1-6
clone_size: many
v_call: TRBV2
d_call: NA

cdr3_aa: CASSLLGQGTYNSPLHF
cdr3_nt: TGTGCCAGCAGCTTACTGGGACAGGGCACCTATAATTCACCCCTCCACTTT
j_call: TRBJ1-6
clone_size: NA
v_call: TRBV7-8
d_call: TRBD1

cdr3_aa: CASSYRESLYTF
cdr3_nt: TGTGCCAGCAGTTACCGGGAGTCTCTCTACACCTTC
j_call: TRBJ1-2
clone_size: NA
v_call: TRBV6-5
d_call: NA

cdr3_aa: CASSQETAGGASGAEQYF
cdr3_nt: TGTGCCAGCAGCCAAGAAACGGCGGGGGGTGCCTCCGGGGCCGAGCAGTACTTC
j_call: TRBJ2-7
clone_size: NA
v_call: TRBV4-2
d_call: TRBD2

cdr3_aa: CASSVGTAFYGYTF
cdr3_nt: TGTGCCAGCAGTGTTGGGACAGCGTTCTATGGCTACACCTTC
j_call: TRBJ1-2
clone_size: NA
v_call: TRBV2
d_call: TRBD1

cdr3_aa: CASSRVMGLASPGELFF
cdr3_nt: TGTGCCAGCAGTCGTGTGATGGGACTAGCTTCTCCCGGGGAGCTGTTTTTT
j_call: TRBJ2-2
clone_size: NA
v_call: TRBV7-2
d_call: TRBD2

cdr3_aa: CASSSPGQNSPLHF
cdr3_nt: TGTGCCAGCAGTTCCCCCGGACAGAATTCACCCCTCCACTTT
j_call: TRBJ1-6
clone_size: NA
v_call: TRBV6-5
d_call: NA

cdr3_aa: CASSLLETDGYTF
cdr3_nt: TGTGCCAGCAGCTTACTAGAGACAGATGGCTACACCTTC
j_call: TRBJ1-2
clone_size: NA
v_call: TRBV7-9
d_call: NA

cdr3_aa: CASSPSGGLSEQYF
cdr3_nt: TGTGCCAGCAGCCCATCGGGGGGCCTAAGCGAGCAGTACTTC
j_call: TRBJ2-7
clone_size: once
v_call: TRBV7-9
d_call: NA

cdr3_aa: CASSALAGGNEQFF
cdr3_nt: TGTGCCAGCAGCGCTCTAGCGGGGGGCAATGAGCAGTTCTTC
j_call: TRBJ2-1
clone_size: NA
v_call: TRBV7-3
d_call: TRBD2

cdr3_aa: CASWLGDSSYEQYF
cdr3_nt: TGTGCCAGTTGGTTGGGGGACAGTTCCTACGAGCAGTACTTC
j_call: TRBJ2-7
clone_size: medium-sized
v_call: TRBV2
d_call: TRBD1

cdr3_aa: CASSARQGAYEQYF
cdr3_nt: TGTGCCAGCAGCGCCCGACAGGGAGCCTACGAGCAGTACTTC
j_call: TRBJ2-7
clone_size: NA
v_call: TRBV2
d_call: TRBD1

cdr3_aa: CASSFRPQGPLNEQFF
cdr3_nt: TGTGCCAGCAGCTTTAGACCGCAGGGCCCCTTGAATGAGCAGTTCTTC
j_call: TRBJ2-1
clone_size: NA
v_call: TRBV7-9
d_call: NA